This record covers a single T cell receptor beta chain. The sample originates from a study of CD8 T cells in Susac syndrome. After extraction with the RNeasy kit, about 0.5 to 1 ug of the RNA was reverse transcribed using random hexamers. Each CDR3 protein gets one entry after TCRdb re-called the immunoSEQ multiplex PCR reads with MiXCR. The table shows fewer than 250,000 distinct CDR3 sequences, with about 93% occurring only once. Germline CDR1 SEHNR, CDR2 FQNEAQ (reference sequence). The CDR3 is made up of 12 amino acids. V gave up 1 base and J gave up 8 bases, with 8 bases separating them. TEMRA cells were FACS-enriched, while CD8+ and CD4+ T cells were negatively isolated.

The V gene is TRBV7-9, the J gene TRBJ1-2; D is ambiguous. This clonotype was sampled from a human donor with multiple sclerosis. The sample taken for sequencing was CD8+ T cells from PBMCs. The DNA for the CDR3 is TGTGCCAGCAGCTTAGGCTCTTGGGGCTACACCTTC. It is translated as CASSLGSWGYTF.